A selection of T cell receptor beta chains follows, all from one sample in a study of blood T cell repertoires in COVID-19. Method: immunoSEQ multiplex PCR; TCRdb's copy keeps in-frame clones and lacks some. This sample has 95,000 to 150,000 clones, with roughly 84% found just once. Sequencing used PBMCs or T cells enriched from blood (not recorded which). All receptors come from a woman aged 25-40 years who had recovered from COVID-19. CDR3s include the opening cysteine and the closing phenylalanine or tryptophan. Fields, in order: V gene, J gene, CDR3 protein.

TRBV28,TRBJ1-6,CASSSQGGYNSPLHF
TRBV30,TRBJ2-3,CAWSTDRADTQYF
TRBV11-3,TRBJ2-3,CASSPGTSGIHTQYF
TRBV4-3,TRBJ1-2,CASSQIPIKSGYTF
TRBV19,TRBJ2-7,CASSPLGGNEQYF
TRBV6-5,TRBJ2-3,CASSLASNGVTDTQYF
TRBV28,TRBJ2-2,CASSLTREGTGELFF
TRBV19,TRBJ2-5,CASMVTGQETQYF
TRBV28,TRBJ1-1,CASKPTGANTEAFF
TRBV28,TRBJ2-1,CASSESSGILDEQFF
TRBV6-2/TRBV6-3,TRBJ2-3,CASSLSTDTQYF
TRBV28,TRBJ1-6,CASSLSDRGRSPLHF
TRBV12-3/TRBV12-4,TRBJ1-2,CATSENNYGYTF
TRBV10-3,TRBJ1-5,CAISDGGNQPQHF
TRBV7-2,TRBJ1-2,CASSRGTTNYGYTF
TRBV14,TRBJ2-7,CASSPTRGQRDYEQYF
TRBV6-5,TRBJ2-3,CASTLAGWLDTQYF
TRBV18,TRBJ2-1,CASSPPGFEEDYNEQFF
TRBV3-1/TRBV3-2,TRBJ2-1,CASSQDRGSSYNEQFF
TRBV28,TRBJ2-3,CASSTPREGIGTQYF
TRBV7-2,TRBJ2-2,CASSLVQNTGELFF
TRBV5-1,TRBJ2-7,CASSLEVSGRARIHEQYF
TRBV30,TRBJ1-3,CAWSVQRTSGNTIYF
TRBV28,TRBJ1-2,CASSPRSLPLGYTF
TRBV5-4,TRBJ2-7,CASSPGLAGGGEQYF
TRBV5-1,TRBJ1-6,CASRNQGANYNSPLHF
TRBV19,TRBJ1-2,CASSTSPDRTNYGYTF
TRBV19,TRBJ1-5,CASSSSTGNQPQHF
TRBV2,TRBJ2-5,CASSMSGQETQYF
TRBV19,TRBJ2-1,CASSARLAGGHYNEQFF
TRBV27,TRBJ1-5,CASSLAHNQPQHF
TRBV28,TRBJ2-7,CASSSPGQGNQQYF
TRBV6-1,TRBJ2-6,CASSEKGAGANVLTF
TRBV18,TRBJ1-4,CASSPADFNEKLFF
TRBV18,TRBJ2-7,CASSNRQGHEQYF
TRBV29-1,TRBJ1-2,CSVGQGQGIGYTF
TRBV19,TRBJ2-7,CASSVGTGGAYEQYF
TRBV9,TRBJ2-1,CASSVSPAGHEQFF
TRBV7-8,TRBJ2-3,CASSPRIAGTDTQYF
TRBV28,TRBJ2-3,CASSFGGGSGTDTQYF
TRBV7-9,TRBJ2-3,CASSFIAGSTDTQYF
TRBV27,TRBJ1-2,CASSLPGGYGYTF
TRBV2,TRBJ1-4,CASTGDRLNEKLFF
TRBV5-1,TRBJ2-1,CASSLVASSSYNEQFF
TRBV9,TRBJ2-6,CASSHLRSGANVLTF
TRBV14,TRBJ1-1,CASSQDPRVTGGAFF
TRBV5-1,TRBJ1-2,CASSLQGAGEGYTF